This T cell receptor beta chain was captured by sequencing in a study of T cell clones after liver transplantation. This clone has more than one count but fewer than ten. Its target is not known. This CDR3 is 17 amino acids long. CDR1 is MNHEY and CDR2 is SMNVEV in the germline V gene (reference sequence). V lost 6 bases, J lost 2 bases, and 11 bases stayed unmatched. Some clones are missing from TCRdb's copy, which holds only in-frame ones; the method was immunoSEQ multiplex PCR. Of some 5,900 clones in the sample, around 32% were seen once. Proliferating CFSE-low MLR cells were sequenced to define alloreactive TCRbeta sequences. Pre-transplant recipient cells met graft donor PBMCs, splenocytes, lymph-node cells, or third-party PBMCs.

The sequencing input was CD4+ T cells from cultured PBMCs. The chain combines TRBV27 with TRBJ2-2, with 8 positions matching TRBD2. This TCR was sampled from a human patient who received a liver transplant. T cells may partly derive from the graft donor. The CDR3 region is CASSRGGLAVNTGELFF. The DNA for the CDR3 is TGTGCCAGCAGCCGCGGGGGGCTAGCGGTAAACACCGGGGAGCTGTTTTTT.